The T cell receptor beta chain under discussion was sequenced for a study of blood T cell repertoires in COVID-19. Study background: The United States, Italy and Spain were the sources of the acute and convalescent COVID-19 samples.

Participant-given clinical history determined each cohort assignment. Trimming removed 0 bases from V and 5 bases from J; junction bases left unmatched: 8. This CDR3 is built from 16 residues. Germline CDR1 reads LGHNA; CDR2 reads YSLEER. The repertoire was sequenced with immunoSEQ multiplex PCR; TCRdb's copy has only in-frame clones and lacks some. The repertoire includes fewer than 400,000 clones, roughly 90% of them detected once, and about 5% sits in the top ten. The clonotype was recovered from a man in his sixties who had recovered from COVID-19. This chain links TRBV4-3 with TRBJ2-7; 9 nucleotides agree with TRBD2. Specimen: PBMCs or T cells enriched from blood (not recorded which). The CDR3 sequence: CASSQDFGTSPHEQYF. The CDR3 DNA sequence: TGCGCCAGCAGCCAAGATTTTGGGACTAGCCCCCACGAGCAGTACTTC.